This passage covers 9 T cell receptor beta chains from one sample sequenced in a study of CD8 T cells in ankylosing spondylitis. TCRdb passed the 5' RACE reads through MiXCR, listing each CDR3 protein once. The sample lists tens of thousands of distinct CDR3 sequences; roughly 9% were seen once. The antigens of these receptors remain unknown. General study findings and limits: Blood of patients with ankylosing spondylitis appeared to be characterized by a TCR beta motif of seven or eight highly homologous variants.

The sample taken for sequencing was blood, either unsorted or a sorted T cell fraction (not recorded which). These TCRs come from a male donor with ankylosing spondylitis.

This clonotype was counted only a few times. This sequence joins TRBV5-1 and TRBJ1-1; the D is unclear. In germline, CDR1 is SGHRS, CDR2 YFSETQ. Trimming pared 0 bases from V and 0 bases from J, leaving 6 bases between. This CDR3 is built from 14 residues. In DNA, the CDR3 is TGCGCCAGCAGCTTGGGAACACTGAACACTGAAGCTTTCTTT. This codes for CASSLGTLNTEAFF.

This clonotype was counted only a few times. The chain carries TRBV11-2 and TRBJ2-3; D is ambiguous. CDR3 length: 13 amino acids. CDR1 is SGHAT and CDR2 is FQNNGV in the germline V gene. The V gene lost 5 bases and the J gene lost 0 bases, with 6 bases spanning the gap. Written as DNA, the CDR3 is TGTGCCAGCAGCCTACATAGCACAGATACGCAGTATTTT. It translates to CASSLHSTDTQYF.

This clonotype was recorded at least ten times. V is TRBV7-8 and J is TRBJ2-3; tentatively, D is TRBD1 (6 bases). Germline values: CDR1 SGHVS, CDR2 FQNEAQ. This CDR3 is built from 15 residues. With 1 base removed from V and 2 bases from J, the gap between germline ends came to 10 bases. The CDR3 sequence: CASSLVGGYTDTQYF. CDR3 DNA sequence: TGTGCCAGCAGCTTAGTTGGGGGCTACACAGATACGCAGTATTTT.

The table lists this clonotype with a few counts. This sequence joins TRBV7-9 and TRBJ2-7, with 9 positions matching TRBD1. Germline V lookup: CDR1 SEHNR, CDR2 FQNEAQ (reference sequence). Germline trimming cut 5 bases from V and 2 bases from J; bases unmatched to any gene: 4. CDR3 length: 14 amino acids. In DNA, the CDR3 is TGTGCCAGCAGCCCCCGGGACAGGGCCTACGAGCAGTACTTC. Amino acid sequence: CASSPRDRAYEQYF.

The chain carries TRBV11-2 and TRBJ2-2, with TRBD2 identical over 14 bases. This CDR3 is 18 amino acids long. Germline V gene lookup returns CDR1 SGHAT and CDR2 FQNNGV. V lost 5 bases to trimming and J lost 3 bases; unmatched junction nucleotides: 8. The CDR3 loop is CASSTQTSGRVDTGELFF. The DNA of the CDR3 is TGTGCCAGCAGCACCCAGACTAGCGGGAGGGTGGACACCGGGGAGCTGTTTTTT.

This chain links TRBV12-3 or TRBV12-4 with TRBJ2-3, with D perhaps TRBD2 (7 bases). The CDR3 is 15 amino acids. V was trimmed by 5 bases and J by 4 bases, leaving 16 bases between them. CDR3 protein: CASSPPQGRADTQYF. The CDR3 DNA follows: TGTGCCAGCAGTCCACCTCAGGGGAGGGCAGATACGCAGTATTTT.

The rearrangement uses TRBV6-5 and TRBJ2-5; D perhaps matches TRBD1 (5 bases). V was trimmed by 4 bases and J by 5 bases, leaving 11 bases between them. The CDR3 spans 13 residues. CDR1 and CDR2 (germline): MNHEY, SVGAGI. In DNA, the CDR3 is TGTGCCAGCAGTTCGGACAAAGAGGAGACCCAGTACTTC. This codes for CASSSDKEETQYF.

This clonotype was seen a few times. The chain recombines TRBV4-2 with TRBJ1-6; D is ambiguous. V gave up 4 bases and J gave up 7 bases, with 8 bases separating them. The CDR3 loop spans 13 amino acids. Per the germline V gene, CDR1 is LGHNA and CDR2 is YNFKEQ. In DNA form, the CDR3 reads TGTGCCAGCAGCCCTTGGTTGAATTCACCCCTCCACTTT. It yields the protein CASSPWLNSPLHF.

Ten or more counts support this clonotype. The chain has TRBV20-1 and TRBJ2-7, with 9 nucleotides matching TRBD2. The V segment lost 6 bases and the J segment 3 bases; nucleotides outside the gene matches: 15. Germline V gives CDR1 DFQATT, CDR2 SNEGSKA (reference sequence). CDR3 length equals 16 residues. The CDR3 nucleotides are TGCAGTGCCCCCTTTGCGGATCTAGCGGGACGCTACGAGCAGTACTTC. Translated, it gives CSAPFADLAGRYEQYF.